This TCR beta chain was documented in a study of blood T cell repertoires in COVID-19. Seattle patients were enrolled during active infection and followed longitudinally. Profiling relied on immunoSEQ multiplex PCR, and the TCRdb table lists in-frame clones only, not all of them. The sample comprises about 300,000 clones, about 90% of which are singletons, and 5.5% to 8% rests with the top ten. CDR1 and CDR2 (germline): LNHDA, SQIVND (reference sequence). The CDR3 totals 13 residues. Trimming removed 1 base from V and 5 bases from J, with 8 bases in between. Sequenced: peripheral blood. This receptor was obtained from a woman aged 50 to 60 with COVID-19, enrolled during active disease. The chain uses TRBV19 and TRBJ1-2; D uncertain. The CDR3 coding sequence is TGTGCCAGTAGTATAGCGGGGAAATATGGCTACACCTTC. Translated, it gives CASSIAGKYGYTF.